This passage covers 4 T cell receptor beta chains from one sample sequenced in a study of T cells after yellow fever vaccination. TCRdb itself ran the 5' RACE reads through MiXCR, one entry per CDR3 protein. The table lists hundreds of thousands of distinct CDR3 sequences, around an eighth of them singletons, with around 14% in the top ten. The sample was PBMCs, taken on the day of the yellow fever booster vaccination. These receptors all stem from a man between 25 and 39 years old who received the YFV17D yellow fever vaccine.

CDR3 residues: CASSQLTGDEQFF. In DNA form, the CDR3 reads TGTGCCAGCTCACAACTTACCGGGGATGAGCAGTTCTTC. The V and J genes are TRBV18 and TRBJ2-1, with D maybe TRBD2 (5 bases). Trimming stripped 4 bases from V and 8 bases from J, with 12 bases between. This CDR3 has 13 residues. Germline V gives CDR1 KGHSH, CDR2 LQKENI.

This clonotype has at least ten counts. The chain employs TRBV7-9 and TRBJ2-7, with unresolved D. Germline assignment: CDR1 SEHNR and CDR2 FQNEAQ (reference sequence). Trimming cost V 6 bases and J 3 bases, with 12 bases left between them. CDR3 size: 13 residues. DNA for the CDR3: TGTGCCAGCAGTCTAGAAGTAGGCTACGAGCAGTACTTC. Its protein product is CASSLEVGYEQYF.

This clonotype occurred a few times. The rearrangement links TRBV5-1 to TRBJ1-2; D may be TRBD1 (6 bases). Looked up from germline, CDR1 is SGHRS and CDR2 is YFSETQ. This CDR3 has 15 residues. V was pared by 4 bases and J by 4 bases, with 17 bases between. The CDR3 loop reads CASSGRETGRYGYTF. CDR3 sequence (DNA): TGCGCCAGCAGCGGCCGAGAGACAGGCCGCTATGGCTACACCTTC.

This clonotype has more than one count but fewer than ten. The chain combines TRBV12-3 or TRBV12-4 with TRBJ2-1, with 15 positions matching TRBD2. V trimming: 0 bases; J trimming: 15 bases; junction bases outside the gene matches: 15. This CDR3 is 18 amino acids long. CDR3: CASSLASGAGLAGGPGFF. The CDR3 DNA follows: TGTGCCAGCAGTTTAGCCTCGGGGGCAGGACTAGCGGGAGGGCCGGGGTTCTTC.